The source of this T cell receptor beta chain is a study of T cell repertoires in cytomegalovirus infection. About the research overall: Used in the study were CMV epitopes, some recently identified and HLA-C-restricted, others well-studied and HLA-B-restricted. Public TCR beta signature analysis indicated the presence of both CMV infection and matching HLA type. Points from the study as a whole: Clonotype analysis showed dominance of the ex vivo response by HLA-C-restricted CMV-specific TCR beta clonotypes.

TCRdb independently ran MiXCR on the reads; one entry per CDR3 protein. The sample gives about 900,000 distinct CDR3 sequences, 31% of which show up once; around 15% is in the top ten. This clonotype has just one count. What it binds is unknown. The CDR3 covers 16 residues. Germline-derived CDR1 and CDR2 are MNHNS and SASEGT. V was clipped by 7 bases and J by 3 bases, with 21 bases between them. The TCR sequence derives from a human donor in good health (CMV status not recorded). Some clones in this sample may be carry-over from other donors' samples. The V call is TRBV6-1, the J call TRBJ1-1; tentative D call: TRBD1 (5 bases). This specimen was cultured CD8+ T cells from PBMCs, taken from culture after CMV antigen stimulation. In DNA form, the CDR3 reads TGTGCCAGCACCAAGACAGTGTACAGTTACTACACTGAAGCTTTCTTT. It codes for CASTKTVYSYYTEAFF.